This T cell receptor (beta chain) comes out of a study of spatial heterogeneity in lung cancer. V gave up 1 base and J gave up 8 bases; unmatched junction bases: 14. This CDR3 contains 18 residues. The germline V gene has CDR1 SGHVS and CDR2 FQNEAQ. Time point of the sample: sample taken at primary tumor resection. Material for sequencing was whole RNA from tumor, nontumor lung or frozen PBMC, left unsorted. This clonotype was seen only a few times. TCRdb recomputed calls from the 5' RACE reads with MiXCR, one row per CDR3 protein. Here the sample spans around 92,000 distinct CDR3 sequences, 9.5% to 15% being singletons.

This TCR was sampled from a male donor with early-stage non-small cell lung cancer. This specimen consisted of PBMCs, obtained at surgery. The V and J genes are TRBV7-8 and TRBJ2-1; 10 bases agree with TRBD2. The CDR3 reads CASSLVGWSSGSSYEQFF. The DNA of the CDR3 is TGTGCCAGCAGCTTAGTAGGTTGGTCTAGCGGGAGCTCTTATGAGCAGTTCTTC.